A single sample is the source of the 15 T cell receptor beta chains below, sequenced in a study of T cell responses to AZD1222 COVID-19 vaccine. Assay used: immunoSEQ multiplex PCR; TCRdb lists only in-frame clones, some missing. The sample has over 150,000 clones; roughly 88% are singletons. Sequences were derived from peripheral blood, sampled 28 days after the second AZD1222 dose. Receptors were obtained from an adult who received the AZD1222 COVID-19 vaccine.

This sequence joins TRBV5-1 and TRBJ2-1; tentative D call: TRBD2 (6 bases). The CDR3 runs to 15 residues. V lost 0 bases and J lost 5, with 12 bases in between. The V gene's germline CDR1 is SGHRS and CDR2 YFSETQ. The CDR3 is CASSLVQDYNNEQFF. CDR3 sequence (DNA): TGCGCCAGCAGCTTGGTACAGGACTACAACAATGAGCAGTTCTTC.

The rearrangement links TRBV18 to TRBJ2-7, with D perhaps TRBD1 (5 bases). Germline V lookup: CDR1 KGHSH, CDR2 LQKENI. V lost 1 base to trimming and J lost 5 bases, with 9 bases between them. The CDR3 length is 13 residues. CDR3 coding DNA: TGTGCCAGCTCACCACTCCAAGGGGACGAGCAGTACTTC. Translating gives CASSPLQGDEQYF.

The rearrangement links TRBV9 to TRBJ2-3, with D unresolved. The V gene's germline CDR1 is SGDLS and CDR2 YYNGEE. The V end was cut by 4 bases, the J end by 3 bases, with 9 bases between. The CDR3 extends over 13 amino acids. CDR3 protein: CASSRSETDTQYF. CDR3 nucleotide sequence: TGTGCCAGCAGCCGAAGTGAGACAGATACGCAGTATTTT. The full variable domain, its missing parts supplied by reference TRBV9 and TRBJ2-3, is DSGVTQTPKHLITATGQRVTLRCSPRSGDLSVYWYQQSLDQGLQFLIQYYNGEERAKGNILERFSAQQFPDLHSELNLSSLELGDSALYFCASSRSETDTQYFGPGTRLTVL.

The chain's CDR3 is CASIGPVSHGNEKLFF. The CDR3 DNA reads TGTGCCAGCATCGGACCGGTCAGCCACGGGAATGAAAAACTGTTTTTT. The chain is built from TRBV6-6 and TRBJ1-4; D unclear. CDR1 is MNHNY, CDR2 SVGAGI, per germline (reference sequence). CDR3 length equals 16 residues. Trimming shortened V by 7 bases and J by 5 bases, and 20 bases separated the two germline ends.

The chain links TRBV10-3 to TRBJ1-2; TRBD1 is a possible D gene (5 bases). The V gene's germline CDR1 is ENHRY and CDR2 SYGVKD. The CDR3 is 11 residues long. With 5 bases removed from V and 7 bases from J, the gap between germline ends came to 8 bases. Written as DNA, the CDR3 is TGTGCCATCAGTACAGGCGTTGGCTACACCTTC. It translates to CAISTGVGYTF.

The chain is built from TRBV4-3 and TRBJ1-1; D is ambiguous. The V and J ends lost 0 bases and 9 bases respectively, with 11 bases between them. Germline loops: CDR1 LGHNA, CDR2 YSLEER. The CDR3 is made up of 13 amino acids. The CDR3 DNA is TGCGCCAGCAGCCAAGATAGGAACAGCCAAGCTTTCTTT. Translated: CASSQDRNSQAFF.

This clone was detected once. The chain has TRBV15 and TRBJ1-3, with D unclear. Trimming left V 3 bases short and J 2 bases short, with 5 bases between. This CDR3 contains 13 residues. Germline-derived CDR1 and CDR2 are LNHNV and YYDKDF (reference sequence). CDR3 region: CATSRLPGNTIYF. The DNA for the CDR3 is TGTGCCACCAGCAGGCTGCCTGGAAACACCATATATTTT.

The chain couples TRBV7-8 to TRBJ1-1; D call uncertain. Trimming removed 4 bases at V and 0 bases at J, with 9 bases between. The CDR3 covers 14 residues. The germline gives CDR1 SGHVS, CDR2 FQNEAQ. CDR3 protein: CASSYRKMNTEAFF. CDR3 bases: TGTGCCAGCAGCTACAGAAAAATGAACACTGAAGCTTTCTTT.

The chain has TRBV12-3 or TRBV12-4 and TRBJ1-3; D might be TRBD1 (5 bases). The CDR3 is 13 residues long. V lost 2 bases, J lost 8 bases, and 10 bases lay in between. CDR3 region: CASSLNRLDTIYF. CDR3 in DNA: TGTGCCAGCAGTTTAAACAGGCTTGACACCATATATTTT.

The V call is TRBV11-2, the J call TRBJ2-2; D is perhaps TRBD2 (6 bases). The germline CDR1 and CDR2 sequences are SGHAT and FQNNGV. Trimming took off 3 bases at V and 5 bases at J, with 16 bases between the two ends. The CDR3 length is 16 residues. The CDR3 DNA reads TGTGCCAGCAGCTTGGGACGGACGGGGGATACCGGGGAGCTGTTTTTT. Residues: CASSLGRTGDTGELFF.

The gene calls are TRBV5-1 and TRBJ2-1; TRBD2 is a possible D gene (5 bases). The CDR3 is 15 residues long. The V end lost 3 bases, the J end lost 5 bases, and 15 bases lay between the germline ends. Germline assignment: CDR1 SGHRS and CDR2 YFSETQ. CDR3: CASSYGLQKDNEQFF. In nucleotides, the CDR3 is TGCGCCAGCAGCTATGGACTCCAAAAAGACAATGAGCAGTTCTTC.

This clone came up a few times. The V gene is TRBV27, the J gene TRBJ1-2, with D hard to call. Per germline, CDR1 MNHEY and CDR2 SMNVEV (reference sequence). V dropped 6 bases and J dropped 4 bases, with 18 bases sitting between them. There are 15 residues in the CDR3. CDR3 residues: CASRAGANGIYGYTF. Written as DNA, the CDR3 is TGTGCCAGCAGGGCGGGAGCAAATGGGATCTATGGCTACACCTTC.

The V call is TRBV7-8, the J call TRBJ1-4; D uncertain. Germline CDR1 reads SGHVS; CDR2 reads FQNEAQ. CDR3 size: 15 residues. V was clipped by 5 bases and J by 15 bases, with 25 bases between them. The DNA for the CDR3 is TGTGCCAGCAGCCCCAGTCCACAGCTAATGAAAAGGGTGTTTTTT. It translates to CASSPSPQLMKRVFF.

This rearrangement joins TRBV27 to TRBJ2-5; D gene uncertain. There are 15 residues in the CDR3. The germline V gene encodes CDR1 MNHEY and CDR2 SMNVEV (reference sequence). V lost 3 bases to trimming and J lost 0 bases, with 11 bases between them. The CDR3 is CASSFGQPYQETQYF. CDR3 coding DNA: TGTGCCAGCAGTTTTGGGCAGCCGTACCAAGAGACCCAGTACTTC.

This chain joins TRBV6-4 and TRBJ2-1; possible D gene TRBD1, 6 bases. This CDR3 is built from 13 residues. Germline-derived CDR1 and CDR2 are MRHNA and SNTAGT. Trimming shortened V by 0 bases and J by 11 bases, and 11 bases separated the two germline ends. This CDR3 reads CASSDSGQGKQFF. The CDR3 region has the DNA TGTGCCAGCAGTGACTCGGGGCAGGGGAAGCAGTTCTTC.